This T cell receptor (beta chain) was found in a study of sequential checkpoint blockade in melanoma. The wider study: 75 to 95 pretreatment tumor DNA samples were TCRβ immunosequenced.

Profiled with immunoSEQ multiplex PCR; TCRdb holds only in-frame clones, not every one. The sample yields about 710 clones, 20% to 25% seen once. Findings and caveats of the study: In arm A, pretreatment tumor clonality was associated with response. Patients with week-13 increases in T-cell fraction and clonality benefited about 30 times more often.

About this clone itself: Its antigen is currently unknown.

Germline V CDR1 and CDR2: SGHRS, YFSETQ. The ends were cut back, 3 bases at V and 3 bases at J, with 15 bases in the middle. The CDR3 totals 16 residues. Treatment: randomized to nivolumab then ipilimumab (arm A) or the reverse (arm B). The chain employs TRBV5-1 and TRBJ1-4; TRBD1 is a possible D gene (6 bases). The clonotype was recovered from a human donor with melanoma. Sequencing was performed on tumor tissue (inferred from file names), taken from a patient given nivolumab and ipilimumab in sequence. The CDR3 here is CASSWGQGLSNEKLFF. The CDR3 DNA follows: TGCGCCAGCAGCTGGGGGCAGGGGCTGTCTAATGAAAAACTGTTTTTT.